Sequencing of this T cell receptor (beta chain) was carried out in a study of shared clonotypes between healthy human individuals. Per sorted-subset replicate PCR, input was 150 to 250 ng DNA, representing 30,000 or so T cell genomes. In the original workflow: There were no quality scores in the junction-only immunoSEQ sequences, so filtering differed. Sequencing was performed with immunoSEQ multiplex PCR; in TCRdb, only in-frame clones are kept and a portion is missing. Clonal size and the V and J genes are those of that table, whereas D and trimming came from the DNA. Of roughly 680,000 clones listed, 55% to 80% are singletons. CDR3 size: 12 residues. The V segment lost 5 bases and the J segment 15 bases; nucleotides outside the gene matches: 7. The germline CDR1 and CDR2 sequences are SGHVS and FNYEAQ.

The chain joins TRBV7-6 to TRBJ1-6; 7 bases are shared with TRBD1. Sequencing was carried out using memory CD4+ T cells sorted from blood. Subset given: CD45RA-negative fraction. The sequence derives from a woman aged 25-40 years in good health. The CDR3 loop is CASSLPGQDLHF. Written as DNA, the CDR3 is TGTGCCAGCAGCCTACCAGGACAGGACCTCCACTTT.